This T cell receptor beta chain was captured in a study of identical twins. Template switching added a universal primer site, and cDNA bore unique molecular identifiers. TCRdb itself ran the 5' RACE reads through MiXCR, one entry per CDR3 protein. The sample has hundreds of thousands of distinct CDR3 sequences, roughly 6% seen once. The study's findings and limits: Excess low generation probability was seen in twin-shared out-of-frame alpha sequences. While abundant cord blood beta clonotypes carried fewer insertions, memory repertoires showed no such pattern. Twins showed weaker excess sharing in their beta out-of-frame sequences.

A few counts support this clonotype. Its antigen is not known. Input material: naive T cells sorted from blood. This clonotype was sampled from a man aged 18 to 29 in good health.

This CDR3 is CASSYSFAGGKNEQFF. The CDR3 bases are TGTGCCAGCAGTTACTCGTTCGCGGGAGGGAAGAATGAGCAGTTCTTC. The chain joins TRBV6-2 or TRBV6-3 to TRBJ2-1; TRBD2 agrees at 9 bases. CDR1 is MNHEY and CDR2 is SVGEGT in the germline V gene. J was trimmed by 7 bases and V by 0 bases; bases with no gene match: 7. This CDR3 spans 16 amino acids.